Each of the 27 T cell receptor beta chains below was sequenced from the same sample in a study of T cell responses to AZD1222 COVID-19 vaccine. Libraries were prepared by immunoSEQ multiplex PCR; TCRdb keeps only in-frame clonotypes and omits some of them. The sample holds about 110,000 clones, around nine tenths seen once. The source was peripheral blood, collected 28 days after the second AZD1222 dose. Source of these receptors: an adult who received the AZD1222 COVID-19 vaccine.

The chain uses TRBV18 and TRBJ2-5; no clear D gene. Per germline, CDR1 KGHSH and CDR2 LQKENI. V was cut by 0 bases and J by 4 bases, with 15 bases left in between. The CDR3 contains 16 residues. The CDR3 reads CASSPPWSRPGETQYF. CDR3 DNA sequence: TGTGCCAGCTCACCACCATGGTCCCGGCCGGGAGAGACCCAGTACTTC.

V is TRBV19 and J is TRBJ1-1, with D possibly matching TRBD1 (5 bases). The ends were cut back, 4 bases at V and 0 bases at J, with 15 bases in the middle. This CDR3 contains 16 residues. CDR1 and CDR2 from the germline V gene are LNHDA and SQIVND (reference sequence). CDR3 loop: CASSSRQPRLNTEAFF. CDR3 in DNA: TGTGCCAGTAGTAGTCGACAGCCGCGCCTGAACACTGAAGCTTTCTTT.

The V call is TRBV4-2, the J call TRBJ1-4, with TRBD1 as a possible D gene (6 bases). Trimming cost V 5 bases and J 5 bases, with 21 bases left between them. The CDR3 is made up of 17 amino acids. CDR1 and CDR2 (germline): LGHNA, YNFKEQ. The CDR3 DNA is TGTGCCAGCAGCGGAGGAAGGGGGAACCCCTCCAATGAAAAACTGTTTTTT. Its translation: CASSGGRGNPSNEKLFF.

The chain uses TRBV7-2 and TRBJ2-1, with D possibly matching TRBD2 (7 bases). This CDR3 is 16 amino acids long. Germline-derived CDR1 and CDR2 are SGHTA and FQGNSA. The V gene lost 5 bases and the J gene lost 5 bases, with 19 bases spanning the gap. The CDR3 is CASSESVGGGHNEQFF. The CDR3 nucleotides read TGTGCCAGCAGCGAAAGCGTTGGGGGGGGCCACAATGAGCAGTTCTTC.

The chain links TRBV11-1 to TRBJ2-7; perhaps TRBD1 as D (5 bases). The germline gives CDR1 SGHAT, CDR2 FQDESV (reference sequence). V gave up 5 bases and J gave up 2 bases, with 10 bases separating them. The CDR3 has 13 residues. CDR3 sequence (DNA): TGTGCCAGCAGCCGAGACAGTACCTACGAGCAGTACTTC. Its translation is CASSRDSTYEQYF.

This clone has only one observation. This CDR3 reads CASSQVLNGIGYNEQFF. CDR3 sequence (DNA): TGTGCCAGCAGCCAAGTACTCAACGGGATTGGGTACAATGAGCAGTTCTTC. This chain uses TRBV3-1 (or the pseudogene TRBV3-2) with TRBJ2-1; D may be TRBD2 (5 bases). The CDR3 extends over 17 amino acids. Per germline, CDR1 LGHDT and CDR2 YNNKEL (reference sequence). Trimming pared 1 base from V and 4 bases from J, leaving 17 bases between.

The rearrangement uses TRBV3-1 (or the pseudogene TRBV3-2) and TRBJ1-3; D is perhaps TRBD1 (5 bases). Per germline, CDR1 LGHDT and CDR2 YNNKEL (reference sequence). V shed 7 bases and J shed 0 bases, with 7 bases lying between them. The CDR3 covers 13 residues. Here the CDR3 reads CASTGRSGNTIYF. The CDR3 DNA is TGTGCCAGCACGGGGCGCTCTGGAAACACCATATATTTT.

This chain uses TRBV5-1 with TRBJ2-5, with TRBD2 matching 12 bases. Germline V lookup: CDR1 SGHRS, CDR2 YFSETQ. V was clipped by 3 bases and J by 4 bases; unmatched bases: 7. The CDR3 length is 16 residues. CDR3 nucleotide sequence: TGCGCCAGCAGCTCACTAGCGGGGGGCGGGGCAGAGACCCAGTACTTC. Its translation is CASSSLAGGGAETQYF.

The chain combines TRBV10-1 with TRBJ2-1; 9 bases agree with TRBD2. The length of the CDR3 is 16 residues. Germline V CDR1 and CDR2: WNHNN, SYGVQD (reference sequence). The V gene end was trimmed by 2 bases and the J gene end by 2 bases; junction bases not matched to a gene: 4. CDR3 sequence: CASSEGAGGTYNEQFF. CDR3 coding DNA: TGCGCCAGCAGTGAGGGAGCGGGGGGAACCTACAATGAGCAGTTCTTC.

J is TRBJ2-3 and V is TRBV5-4, with D perhaps matching TRBD1 (5 bases). Germline V gene data show CDR1 as SGHNT and CDR2 as YYREEE (reference sequence). Trimming stripped 3 bases from V and 2 bases from J, with 10 bases between. The CDR3 runs to 14 residues. Here the CDR3 reads CASSSGHNTDTQYF. In nucleotides, the CDR3 is TGTGCCAGCAGCTCCGGACACAACACAGATACGCAGTATTTT.

This clone was seen a single time. The rearrangement links TRBV7-9 to TRBJ1-2; possibly TRBD1 for D (6 bases). The CDR3 runs to 12 residues. Germline lookup yields CDR1 SEHNR and CDR2 FQNEAQ (reference sequence). Trimming stripped 5 bases from V and 4 bases from J, with 8 bases between. The DNA of the CDR3 is TGTGCCAGCAGCCCAGGGGCCTATGGCTACACCTTC. Translated, it gives CASSPGAYGYTF.

The gene calls are TRBV7-8 and TRBJ1-1, with a tentative D call TRBD1 (5 bases). This CDR3 is built from 13 residues. Germline CDR1 reads SGHVS; CDR2 reads FQNEAQ. V lost 4 bases to trimming and J lost 4 bases, with 10 bases between them. The CDR3 DNA reads TGTGCCAGCAGCTCCTTAAGGGGCACTGAAGCTTTCTTT. This encodes CASSSLRGTEAFF. The complete variable domain, with remaining parts taken from reference TRBV7-8 and TRBJ1-1, reads GAGVSQSPRYKVAKRGQDVALRCDPISGHVSLFWYQQALGQGPEFLTYFQNEAQLDKSGLPSDRFFAERPEGSVSTLKIQRTQQEDSAVYLCASSSLRGTEAFFGQGTRLTVV.

This clone has only one observation. The chain uses TRBV5-4 and TRBJ2-5; unclear D gene. Germline loops: CDR1 SGHNT, CDR2 YYREEE (reference sequence). CDR3 length: 14 amino acids. V was clipped by 4 bases and J by 1 base, with 11 bases between them. The chain's CDR3 is CASSAEWGQETQYF. The CDR3 region has the DNA TGTGCCAGCAGCGCCGAGTGGGGCCAAGAGACCCAGTACTTC.

The rearrangement joins TRBV19 to TRBJ1-5, with D hard to call. CDR1 and CDR2 (germline): LNHDA, SQIVND (reference sequence). CDR3 length: 14 amino acids. The germline V and J ends were trimmed by 3 bases and 3 bases, with 9 bases remaining between them. The chain's CDR3 is CASSMLRFNQPQHF. The CDR3, as DNA: TGTGCCAGTAGTATGTTACGCTTCAATCAGCCCCAGCATTTT.

In DNA form, the CDR3 reads TGTGCCAGCAGCACACCCTTGGATAGGGGGGGGTGGAATGAGCAGTTCTTC. It yields the protein CASSTPLDRGGWNEQFF. The chain carries TRBV9 and TRBJ2-1; D perhaps matches TRBD2 (7 bases). The V end lost 4 bases, the J end lost 7 bases, and 24 bases lay between the germline ends. Germline CDR1 and CDR2: SGDLS and YYNGEE. The CDR3 is 17 residues long.

This clone was recorded once. The genes are TRBV2 and TRBJ2-5; no reliable D call. CDR3 length: 11 residues. V gave up 6 bases and J gave up 2 bases, with 4 bases separating them. CDR1 SNHLY and CDR2 FYNNEI come from the germline V gene. CDR3 sequence reads: CASRPQETQYF. Written as DNA, the CDR3 is TGTGCCAGCAGGCCGCAAGAGACCCAGTACTTC.

V and J are TRBV25-1 and TRBJ2-7; TRBD1 aligns across 9 bases. Germline loops: CDR1 MGHDK, CDR2 SYGVNS. CDR3 length: 15 residues. Germline trimming cut 2 bases from V and 2 bases from J; bases unmatched to any gene: 4. CDR3: CASSERDRVPYEQYF. CDR3 bases: TGTGCCAGCAGTGAAAGGGACAGGGTTCCCTACGAGCAGTACTTC.

The chain combines TRBV5-1 with TRBJ2-5; 12 bases are a match to TRBD2. The CDR3 has 17 residues. Germline values: CDR1 SGHRS, CDR2 YFSETQ. Losses at the gene ends were 0 bases for V and 5 bases for J; bases not matched to a gene: 8. The CDR3 nucleotides are TGCGCCAGCAGCTTGGTGTCTAGCGGGGGGGCCGGGGAGACCCAGTACTTC. It translates to CASSLVSSGGAGETQYF.

The table lists this clone with a few counts. The chain has TRBV30 and TRBJ1-1; perhaps TRBD1 as D (6 bases). The V end was cut by 3 bases, the J end by 4 bases, with 18 bases between. This CDR3 is built from 15 residues. Germline loops: CDR1 GTSNPN, CDR2 SVGIG (reference sequence). CDR3 amino acids: CAWRDRAGRGTEAFF. The CDR3 bases are TGTGCCTGGAGGGACCGCGCAGGCAGGGGCACTGAAGCTTTCTTT.

This clone occurred a few times. The rearrangement links TRBV7-9 to TRBJ2-7; possibly TRBD1 for D (6 bases). This CDR3 spans 15 amino acids. The V and J ends lost 5 bases and 4 bases respectively, with 18 bases between them. Germline CDR1 is SEHNR and CDR2 is FQNEAQ (reference sequence). CDR3 nucleotides: TGTGCCAGCAGCCCTAGGACAGCCCGAGATTACGAGCAGTACTTC. Amino acids: CASSPRTARDYEQYF. Full variable domain (rest looked up from reference TRBV7-9 and TRBJ2-7): DTGVSQNPRHKITKRGQNVTFRCDPISEHNRLYWYRQTLGQGPEFLTYFQNEAQLEKSRLLSDRFSAERPKGSFSTLEIQRTEQGDSAMYLCASSPRTARDYEQYFGPGTRLTVT.

This clone was counted a single time. The J gene is TRBJ1-4, the V gene TRBV27, with D uncertain. V dropped 3 bases and J dropped 0 bases, with 14 bases sitting between them. Germline V gene sequence: CDR1 MNHEY, CDR2 SMNVEV (reference sequence). The CDR3 loop spans 17 amino acids. The CDR3 bases are TGTGCCAGCAGTTTGAATTGGAGGGTTGCAACTAATGAAAAACTGTTTTTT. Its protein is CASSLNWRVATNEKLFF.

V is TRBV18 and J is TRBJ1-1; D gene uncertain. Germline V gene data show CDR1 as KGHSH and CDR2 as LQKENI. V was clipped by 2 bases and J by 3 bases, with 7 bases between them. This CDR3 has 13 amino acids. CDR3 protein: CASSPTMDTEAFF. Written as DNA, the CDR3 is TGTGCCAGCTCACCAACCATGGACACTGAAGCTTTCTTT.

The genes are TRBV9 and TRBJ1-1, with no clear D. Germline V gene data show CDR1 as SGDLS and CDR2 as YYNGEE. Trimming took off 0 bases at V and 2 bases at J, with 14 bases between the two ends. The CDR3 is 16 residues long. CDR3 residues: CASSVGLGQHNTEAFF. In nucleotides, the CDR3 is TGTGCCAGCAGCGTAGGGTTAGGGCAACACAACACTGAAGCTTTCTTT.

The rearrangement joins TRBV4-1 to TRBJ1-3, with unresolved D. The CDR3 totals 11 residues. V was cut by 10 bases and J by 1 base, with 5 bases left in between. Germline assignment: CDR1 MGHRA and CDR2 YSYEKL. The CDR3 DNA is TGCGCCACCATTTCTGGAAACACCATATATTTT. The encoded protein is CATISGNTIYF.

The V and J genes are TRBV4-2 and TRBJ2-5; 7 positions match TRBD1. Germline assignment: CDR1 LGHNA and CDR2 YNFKEQ. CDR3 length: 14 amino acids. Trimming removed 2 bases from V and 3 bases from J; junction bases left unmatched: 3. The CDR3 is CASSQPDREETQYF. CDR3 nucleotide sequence: TGTGCCAGCAGCCAACCCGACAGGGAAGAGACCCAGTACTTC.

This chain connects TRBV27 to TRBJ1-6; D is perhaps TRBD1 (6 bases). The V gene lost 8 bases and the J gene lost 8 bases, with 13 bases spanning the gap. The V gene's germline CDR1 is MNHEY and CDR2 SMNVEV (reference sequence). The CDR3 has 13 amino acids. The CDR3 region has the DNA TGTGCCAGCGCAGACAGGTTTTATTCACCCCTCCACTTT. Its protein is CASADRFYSPLHF.

The J gene is TRBJ2-3, the V gene TRBV28, with TRBD2 matching 10 bases. Germline V gene data show CDR1 as MDHEN and CDR2 as SYDVKM. This CDR3 region has 17 residues. V dropped 2 bases and J dropped 3; count of bases not matched to a gene: 8. The DNA of the CDR3 is TGTGCCAGCAGTTTAGTCCCCCTAGCGGGGGTTACAGATACGCAGTATTTT. It codes for CASSLVPLAGVTDTQYF.